The sequence of this T cell receptor beta chain was determined in a study of radiotherapy plus CTLA-4 blockade in lung cancer. Patients in the study, people with chemo-refractory metastatic non-small-cell lung cancer, received focal radiation plus ipilimumab CTLA-4 blockade. The germline CDR1 and CDR2 sequences are MNHNS and SASEGT. V shed 4 bases and J 3 bases; nucleotides not matched to a gene: 7. The CDR3 contains 15 residues. With regard to this clone: Its antigen is unidentified.

Only in-frame clones appear in the TCRdb table, and some are missing; sequencing was by immunoSEQ multiplex PCR. The table includes some 40,000 clones, 75% to 85% detected once. Study-level results: Early blood T cell clone dynamics, with interferon-beta, were reported to best predict response. Radiotherapy plus ipilimumab was followed by expansion in blood of tumor-derived TCR clones.

This TCR derives from a human donor with non-small cell lung cancer that progressed on radiotherapy plus ipilimumab. V is TRBV6-1 and J is TRBJ1-2; 8 positions agree with TRBD1. This sample comprised peripheral blood, obtained from a patient treated with radiotherapy plus ipilimumab. CDR3 nucleotide sequence: TGTGCCAGCAGTGTAAGAACAGGGGGGGACTATGGCTACACCTTC. This encodes CASSVRTGGDYGYTF.